This TCR beta chain came from a study of control samples from healthy donors and cancer patients (dated by TCRdb to 2018 to 2020). A single count supports this clone. This clone's antigen is unknown. No much larger clone exists at a distance of one base, and base qualities are not known. The library was made by the immunoSEQ multiplex PCR assay. Sourced from immuneACCESS, this table was stored by TCRdb with only in-frame sequences that have V and J called. A share of the clones is absent; for the studies checked, an unresolved V gene accounts for under half, and the remainder has no known explanation. For this sample there are approximately 150,000 clones; roughly 95% appear just once. The ten most abundant clones make up 0.95% to 1.1% of the sample. This sequence was found in a woman in her twenties or thirties in good health. The sample was blood.

The DNA sequence reads TGTGCCAGCAGTTTATTTTCAGGCACAGATACGCAGTATTTT. This translates into CASSLFSGTDTQYF. This chain joins TRBV28 to TRBJ2-3, with the identity of the D gene unclear. Taken from the germline V gene, the CDR1 and CDR2 loops are MDHEN and SYDVKM. The junction shows trimming of 1 base on V and 1 base on J, plus 6 bases between the germline ends. The CDR3 holds 14 amino acids from the cysteine to the phenylalanine. The read is trimmed to its CDR3 DNA, 42 bases read in frame from base 1.